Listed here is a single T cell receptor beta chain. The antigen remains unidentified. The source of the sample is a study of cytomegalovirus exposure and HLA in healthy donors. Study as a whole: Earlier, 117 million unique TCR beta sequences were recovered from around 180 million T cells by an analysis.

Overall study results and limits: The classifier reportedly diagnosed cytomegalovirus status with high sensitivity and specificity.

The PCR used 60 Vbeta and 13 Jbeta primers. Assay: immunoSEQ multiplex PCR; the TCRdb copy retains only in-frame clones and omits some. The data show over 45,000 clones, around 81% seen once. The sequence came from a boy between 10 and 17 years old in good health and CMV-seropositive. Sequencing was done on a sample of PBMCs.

The CDR3 spells CATSPLGAGDYGYTF. CDR3 nucleotides: TGTGCCACCAGCCCCCTTGGCGCGGGGGATTATGGCTACACCTTC. The chain is built from TRBV15 and TRBJ1-2, with D perhaps matching TRBD1 (5 bases). V lost 5 bases and J 5 bases, leaving 18 bases between the germline ends. The CDR3 is 15 amino acids. The germline CDR1 and CDR2 sequences are LNHNV and YYDKDF (reference sequence).